This paragraph reports one T cell receptor (beta chain). The germline V gene has CDR1 SNHLY and CDR2 FYNNEI. CDR3 size: 16 residues. The junction had 6 bases not matched to a gene; V was cut back by 7 bases and J by 0 bases. These data belong to a study of CD8+CD57+ T cells in acquired aplastic anemia. Profiles of TCR beta VDJ and CDR3 were generated from a genomic DNA template. Using its own MiXCR run on the reads, TCRdb lists one record per CDR3 protein. This table holds fewer than 200,000 distinct CDR3 sequences, about three fifths found once. The receptor's source is a human donor in good health. The rearrangement uses TRBV2 and TRBJ1-6; 7 positions match TRBD1. Sequenced: sorted CD4+, CD8+, or CD8+CD57+ T cells (not recorded which) from PBMCs. CDR3 residues: CASTRTGGSYNSPLHF. In nucleotides, the CDR3 is TGTGCCAGCACTCGGACAGGAGGCTCCTATAATTCACCCCTCCACTTT. Using reference TRBV2 and TRBJ1-6 for the parts outside the CDR3, the full variable domain is EPEVTQTPSHQVTQMGQEVILRCVPISNHLYFYWYRQILGQKVEFLVSFYNNEISEKSEIFDDQFSVERPDGSNFTLKIRSTKLEDSAMYFCASTRTGGSYNSPLHFGNGTRLTVT.